Given below is one TCR beta chain in context. Its cognate antigen is unknown. The data derive from a study of vaccination effects on CD4 cells after COVID-19. Study-level background: Expansion of antigen-specific CD4+ T cells with viral peptide pools was carried out by the ViraFEST assay before sequencing. The study, taken as a whole, reports: Convalescent patients were scarce in the study, and it lacked early post-infection timepoints.

This CDR3 contains 16 residues. The V end was cut by 0 bases, the J end by 0 bases, with 8 bases between. The germline V gene encodes CDR1 SEHNR and CDR2 FQNEAQ (reference sequence). Method: immunoSEQ multiplex PCR; TCRdb's copy keeps in-frame clones and lacks some. The sample lists 45,000 to 75,000 clones; roughly 80% were seen once. When around 9 days of culture had elapsed, CD4+ T cells were isolated. IL-2 medium was substituted for half the medium on days 3 and 7. The input for sequencing was CD4+ T cells from PBMCs cultured without peptide, taken before COVID-19 vaccination. The chain employs TRBV7-9 and TRBJ1-4, with D possibly TRBD1 on 6 matching bases. The clonotype comes from a human donor who received a COVID-19 vaccine. CDR3 bases: TGTGCCAGCAGCTTAGCTGGGGGCGCAACTAATGAAAAACTGTTTTTT. This codes for CASSLAGGATNEKLFF. Combining the CDR3 with reference TRBV7-9 and TRBJ1-4 gives the whole variable domain DTGVSQNPRHKITKRGQNVTFRCDPISEHNRLYWYRQTLGQGPEFLTYFQNEAQLEKSRLLSDRFSAERPKGSFSTLEIQRTEQGDSAMYLCASSLAGGATNEKLFFGSGTQLSVL.